This T cell receptor beta chain was profiled in a study of PD-1 blockade in classical Hodgkin lymphoma. Of note for this clone: As yet, its antigen is unknown.

Germline V gene lookup returns CDR1 SGHAT and CDR2 FQNNGV. The germline V and J ends were trimmed by 3 bases and 7 bases, with 6 bases remaining between them. The CDR3 runs 11 residues. Method: immunoSEQ multiplex PCR; TCRdb's copy keeps in-frame clones and lacks some. This table has over 50,000 clones, 73% appearing once. Study-wide results and caveats: Some patients began nivolumab under 1 year after ASCT. These patients were excluded from later analyses. Complete responders started with a diversity level that resembled newly diagnosed patients at baseline. Newly diagnosed patients were said to have less baseline TCR diversity than healthy donors did.

After autologous stem cell transplantation all patients relapsed, and prior brentuximab vedotin exposure differed between cohorts. Complete response, partial response or progressive disease made up the best responses. The chain joins TRBV11-2 to TRBJ1-1; D unresolved. The sequence was obtained from a human donor with classical Hodgkin lymphoma. The sample in question was peripheral blood mononuclear cells (PBMCs), obtained before the second cycle of nivolumab. The CDR3 nucleotides read TGTGCCAGCAGCTTTGCGAGTGAAGCTTTCTTT. This translates into CASSFASEAFF.